This T cell receptor beta chain was found in a study of sequential checkpoint blockade in melanoma. As for the study in general: Arm A got nivolumab then ipilimumab; arm B the reverse, 1:1. After both sequences, patients received maintenance nivolumab. TCRβ was sequenced from DNA of some 97 pretreatment tumors.

This table comes from immunoSEQ multiplex PCR, and its TCRdb copy is limited to in-frame clones, with some not included. The sample has about 11,000 clones; about 26% are singletons. The treatment: randomized to nivolumab then ipilimumab (arm A) or the reverse (arm B). This clone was detected only a few times. Its antigen is not identified. Germline CDR1 GTSNPN, CDR2 SVGIG (reference sequence). This CDR3 has 15 amino acids. The V end lost 2 bases, the J end lost 8 bases, and 19 bases lay between the germline ends. Study-wide results and limits: Rising tumor T-cell fraction and clonality meant about 30 times likelier benefit.

This chain connects TRBV30 to TRBJ1-5; a possible D gene is TRBD1 (5 bases). This sample comprised tumor tissue (inferred from file names), obtained from a patient given nivolumab and ipilimumab in sequence. The sequence derives from a human donor with melanoma. CDR3 sequence (DNA): TGTGCCTGGAGTAGGGCCCCTGGGGCCTGGGAGCCCCAGCATTTT. Encoded protein: CAWSRAPGAWEPQHF.